The text below deals with one T cell receptor (beta chain). The data derive from a study of CD8 T cells in Susac syndrome. The RNA input was about 0.5 to 1 ug, and it was reverse transcribed with random hexamers. TCR beta CDR3 was amplified by immunoSEQ multiplex PCR. This amplification extended across 54 Vbeta and 13 Jbeta segments. TCRdb fed the immunoSEQ multiplex PCR reads into MiXCR, producing one record per CDR3 protein. The sample has approximately 190,000 distinct CDR3 sequences, 90% to 95% seen once. J gave up 3 bases and V 4 bases, and 11 bases lay outside the gene matches. Germline V gene data show CDR1 as DFQATT and CDR2 as SNEGSKA (reference sequence). The CDR3 totals 15 residues.

The sample consisted of CD4+ T cells from PBMCs. V usage is TRBV20-1 and J usage is TRBJ2-7; 8 bases match TRBD1. This TCR derives from a human donor in good health. CDR3 in DNA: TGCAGTGCTACCCAGGGGGCGTTATCTGGCTACGAGCAGTACTTC. Protein sequence: CSATQGALSGYEQYF.